This paragraph covers one T cell receptor (beta chain) sequence. TCRdb re-analysed the 5' RACE reads in MiXCR, keeping a single row per CDR3 protein. Of roughly 720,000 distinct CDR3 sequences listed, 18% are singletons. The entry originates in a study of identical twins. The CDR3 length is 13 residues. Germline values: CDR1 MNHEY, CDR2 SVGEGT. The ends were cut back, 8 bases at V and 1 base at J, with 9 bases in the middle. These sequences were also reported in another study, on T cells expressing NK-cell markers.

This receptor was obtained from a woman aged 18-29 years in good health. The J gene is TRBJ2-1, the V gene TRBV6-2 or TRBV6-3; no definite D call. The sample consisted of PBMCs. In DNA, the CDR3 is TGTGCCAGCCAGGCCGATTCCTACAATGAGCAGTTCTTC. This sequence encodes CASQADSYNEQFF.